This T cell receptor beta chain was captured in a study of T-cell reconstitution after alpha-beta-depleted transplantation in children. Study-level points and caveats: Certain patients had high TCRbeta diversity at day 60, and it came from recipient T cells and thymic progenitors that survived. Expanded graft clones numbering several hundred reportedly gave rise to alpha-beta T cells about two months after transplant. Newly made T cells mostly supplied T-cell counts and diversity one year after transplant.

This sample's TCRbeta library carried unique molecular identifier barcodes. TCRdb used MiXCR to reprocess the PCR reads, holding one entry per CDR3 protein. The data contain approximately 430,000 distinct CDR3 sequences, roughly 15% of them singletons. With respect to this clonotype: Its antigen is not known.

This CDR3 is 12 amino acids long. V was trimmed by 5 bases and J by 10 bases, leaving 11 bases between them. Germline V gene lookup returns CDR1 KGHDR and CDR2 SFDVKD. This TCR was recovered from a boy in the first two years of life who had a stem cell transplant for Wiskott-Aldrich syndrome, so the T cells may come from the graft donor. V usage is TRBV24-1 and J usage is TRBJ2-1, with D perhaps matching TRBD1 (5 bases). The specimen was PBMCs, mostly from graft donor cells, collected 360 days after TCRalphabeta/CD19-depleted stem cell transplant. Here the CDR3 reads CATSAAGWEQFF. The CDR3 DNA sequence: TGTGCCACCAGTGCGGCAGGGTGGGAGCAGTTCTTC.